This T cell receptor (beta chain) was obtained from a study of blood T cell repertoires in COVID-19. The wider study: Acute and convalescent COVID-19 samples came from the United States, Italy and Spain. In each case, the material was cDNA or gDNA derived from T cells, B-cell-depleted T cells, or PBMCs.

Sequencing used immunoSEQ multiplex PCR; TCRdb keeps in-frame clones, though not all of them. The table has 85,000 to 90,000 clones, about 88% seen once. CDR3 size: 13 residues. The V gene lost 2 bases and the J gene lost 0 bases, with 5 bases spanning the gap. Germline V gives CDR1 SGHNT, CDR2 YENEEA. The sample comprised peripheral blood. The V gene is TRBV11-3, the J gene TRBJ2-7, with D unresolved. This sequence originates from a man aged 80 or over with active or convalescent COVID-19. The CDR3 here is CASSLPVSYEQYF. The CDR3 DNA reads TGTGCCAGCAGCTTACCAGTCTCCTACGAGCAGTACTTC.